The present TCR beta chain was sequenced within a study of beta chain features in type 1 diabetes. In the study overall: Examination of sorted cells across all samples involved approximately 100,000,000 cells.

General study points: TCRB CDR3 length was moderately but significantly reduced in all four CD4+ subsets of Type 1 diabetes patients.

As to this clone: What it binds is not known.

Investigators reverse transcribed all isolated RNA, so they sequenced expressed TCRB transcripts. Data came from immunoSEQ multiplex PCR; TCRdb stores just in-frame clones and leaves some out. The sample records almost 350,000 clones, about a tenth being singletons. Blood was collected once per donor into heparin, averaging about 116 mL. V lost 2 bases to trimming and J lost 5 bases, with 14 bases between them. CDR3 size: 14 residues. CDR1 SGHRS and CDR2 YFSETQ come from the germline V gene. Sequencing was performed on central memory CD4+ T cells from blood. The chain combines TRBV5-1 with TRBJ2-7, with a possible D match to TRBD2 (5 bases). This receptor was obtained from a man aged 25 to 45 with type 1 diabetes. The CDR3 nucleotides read TGCGCCAGCAGCTTCAGCGGACCCTTGGACGAGCAGTACTTC. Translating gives CASSFSGPLDEQYF.